This TCR beta chain stems from a study of identifying expanded T cells in peripheral blood. Whole-study findings and limits: Technical replicates showed roughly 1.2 changed clones; roughly two weeks about 16.4; four weeks 19.

For this clone: The target antigen is unknown.

Sequenced by immunoSEQ multiplex PCR; TCRdb stores in-frame clones only, minus some. The sample records about 130,000 clones, around nine tenths being singletons. CDR1 and CDR2 (germline): KGHSH, LQKENI. Trimming took off 3 bases at V and 4 bases at J, with 9 bases between the two ends. This CDR3 contains 13 residues. This clonotype was obtained from a person aged 18 to 75 in good health. The chain is built from TRBV18 and TRBJ2-5; D call uncertain. Source material: blood. DNA for the CDR3: TGTGCCAGCTCACCTAAGGTGGTAGAGACCCAGTACTTC. Translating gives CASSPKVVETQYF.